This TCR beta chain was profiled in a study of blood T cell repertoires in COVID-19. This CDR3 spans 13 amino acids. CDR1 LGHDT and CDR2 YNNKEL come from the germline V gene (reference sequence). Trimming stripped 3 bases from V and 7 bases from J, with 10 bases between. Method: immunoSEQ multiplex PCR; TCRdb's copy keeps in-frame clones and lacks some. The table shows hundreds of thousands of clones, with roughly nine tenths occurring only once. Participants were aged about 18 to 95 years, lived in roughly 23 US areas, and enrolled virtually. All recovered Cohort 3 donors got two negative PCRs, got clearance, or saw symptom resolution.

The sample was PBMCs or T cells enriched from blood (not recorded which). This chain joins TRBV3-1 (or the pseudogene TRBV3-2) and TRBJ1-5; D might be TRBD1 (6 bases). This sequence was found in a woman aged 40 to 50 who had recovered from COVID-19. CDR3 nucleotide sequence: TGTGCCAGCAGCCAGGGGGCAGGGCAGCCCCAGCATTTT. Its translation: CASSQGAGQPQHF.